This is a list of T cell receptor beta chains from one sample in a study of cytomegalovirus exposure and HLA in healthy donors. The repertoire was sequenced with immunoSEQ multiplex PCR; TCRdb's copy has only in-frame clones and lacks some. The repertoire holds approximately 300,000 clones, with 86% as singletons. Sequencing was carried out using PBMCs. The origin of the receptors is a woman aged 18-29 years in good health and CMV-seronegative. Each CDR3 is given with its conserved first and last residue. The D gene is left open where the match is weak. Expanded clones get a size class; other rows say once, few or many, or leave the size out.

abundance: NA; j_gene: TRBJ2-7; d_gene: TRBD1; len: 14; v_gene: TRBV9; CDR3aa: CASSVATGGDEQYF; CDR3nt: TGTGCCAGCAGCGTAGCGACAGGGGGCGACGAGCAGTACTTC
abundance: NA; j_gene: TRBJ2-1; d_gene: NA; len: 15; v_gene: TRBV5-1; CDR3aa: CASSLRGGPINEQFF; CDR3nt: TGCGCCAGCAGCTTGAGGGGTGGACCTATCAATGAGCAGTTCTTC
abundance: NA; j_gene: TRBJ2-5; d_gene: TRBD1; len: 14; v_gene: TRBV5-1; CDR3aa: CASSLGDSQETQYF; CDR3nt: TGCGCCAGCAGCTTGGGGGACAGCCAAGAGACCCAGTACTTC
abundance: NA; j_gene: TRBJ2-2; d_gene: NA; len: 15; v_gene: TRBV27; CDR3aa: CASSYRGTNTGELFF; CDR3nt: TGTGCCAGCAGTTATCGGGGGACGAACACCGGGGAGCTGTTTTTT
abundance: NA; j_gene: TRBJ1-2; d_gene: TRBD1; len: 16; v_gene: TRBV9; CDR3aa: CASSAILSTGRGGYTF; CDR3nt: TGTGCCAGCAGCGCAATACTCTCGACAGGGCGAGGCGGCTACACCTTC
abundance: NA; j_gene: TRBJ2-3; d_gene: NA; len: 11; v_gene: TRBV5-1; CDR3aa: CASSLENTQYF; CDR3nt: TGCGCCAGCAGCTTAGAGAATACGCAGTATTTT
abundance: once; j_gene: TRBJ2-2; d_gene: NA; len: 13; v_gene: TRBV5-1; CDR3aa: CASSSTSTGELFF; CDR3nt: TGCGCCAGCAGCTCTACTTCCACCGGGGAGCTGTTTTTT
abundance: NA; j_gene: TRBJ2-3; d_gene: NA; len: 18; v_gene: TRBV27; CDR3aa: CASSFTGTSFISADTQYF; CDR3nt: TGTGCCAGCAGTTTTACGGGAACCTCATTTATAAGCGCAGATACGCAGTATTTT
abundance: once; j_gene: TRBJ2-5; d_gene: TRBD2; len: 13; v_gene: TRBV6-5; CDR3aa: CASKVAGEETQYF; CDR3nt: TGTGCCAGCAAAGTAGCGGGAGAGGAGACCCAGTACTTC
abundance: NA; j_gene: TRBJ1-4; d_gene: TRBD1; len: 13; v_gene: TRBV28; CDR3aa: CASSEGTAEKLFF; CDR3nt: TGTGCCAGCAGTGAAGGGACAGCCGAAAAACTGTTTTTT
abundance: once; j_gene: TRBJ2-7; d_gene: TRBD1; len: 11; v_gene: TRBV20-1; CDR3aa: CSARTGGNNYF; CDR3nt: TGCAGTGCGAGGACAGGGGGCAACAATTACTTC
abundance: NA; j_gene: TRBJ2-7; d_gene: NA; len: 15; v_gene: TRBV4-3; CDR3aa: CASSQEPSSLYEQYF; CDR3nt: TGCGCCAGCAGCCAAGAACCTAGTTCCCTCTACGAGCAGTACTTC
abundance: NA; j_gene: TRBJ2-5; d_gene: NA; len: 14; v_gene: TRBV6-1; CDR3aa: CASSEIGVRETQYF; CDR3nt: TGTGCCAGCAGTGAAATTGGAGTAAGGGAGACCCAGTACTTC